The T cell receptor (beta chain) described here comes from a study of Tregs in tolerant kidney transplant recipients. Broader study findings: Changing PCR primers prevented nucleotide comparison between some patients' samples. The most relevant donor-specific Treg TCRbeta repertoire apparently came from expansion with activated donor B cells. Findings come from small patient numbers and require larger validation.

The repertoire was sequenced with immunoSEQ multiplex PCR; TCRdb's copy has only in-frame clones and lacks some. The sample records about 52,000 clones, about 90% being singletons. The nonmyeloablative bone marrow transplants came from related graft donors, with transient mixed chimerism. Unstimulated regulatory T cells (CD4+CD25+CD127-), CD4+CD25- non-regulatory cells, CD4 and CD8 cells were FACS-sorted from thawed PBMCs. For this clone: Its target is not known.

Between the trimmed V and J ends, which lost 3 bases and 6 bases, there was a span of 14 bases. Germline V gene sequence: CDR1 LNHDA, CDR2 SQIVND (reference sequence). This CDR3 is built from 14 residues. Specimen: CD8+ T cells from blood (PBMCs), collected 24 months after the transplant. This clonotype originated in a human patient who received a combined kidney and bone marrow transplant. Some of these T cells may belong to the graft donor. The gene calls are TRBV19 and TRBJ1-1; D unclear. The CDR3 coding sequence is TGTGCCAGTAGTATTGACTTCTGGCCCCCTGAAGCTTTCTTT. Encoded protein: CASSIDFWPPEAFF.